These 21 T cell receptor beta chains were sequenced from one sample in a study of regulatory T cells in long-lasting Graves disease. Arm-PCR of CDR3 regions with iRepertoire HTBI primers generated TCR beta libraries. A single record per CDR3 protein comes from TCRdb applying MiXCR to the multiplex PCR reads. The top ten clones hold about 27% of a sample with a few hundred thousand distinct CDR3 sequences, 23% of them seen once. Time point reported: persistent/refractory GD, antithyroid drugs over 5 years with positive TRAb. From RNA extracted from PBMCs, the TCR library was made. Sequencing used peripheral blood mononuclear cells (PBMCs), obtained when the disease was refractory, from a patient treated with antithyroid drugs. The receptors derive from a female donor with Graves disease.

The gene calls are TRBV27 and TRBJ2-4; 13 bases align to TRBD2. The J segment lost 2 bases and the V segment lost 5 bases, leaving 3 bases of the junction unmatched. CDR3 length: 16 residues. The germline V gene encodes CDR1 MNHEY and CDR2 SMNVEV (reference sequence). In nucleotides, the CDR3 is TGTGCCAGCAGTACTAGCGGGAGGGGCCCCAAAAACATTCAGTACTTC. Protein sequence: CASSTSGRGPKNIQYF.

The chain links TRBV10-3 to TRBJ2-7, with D hard to call. CDR3 size: 11 residues. V shed 4 bases and J shed 6 bases, with 7 bases lying between them. The germline gives CDR1 ENHRY, CDR2 SYGVKD. The CDR3, as DNA: TGTGCCATCAGTGCCGCGGTCGAGCAGTACTTC. As protein: CAISAAVEQYF.

The table lists this clonotype with a few counts. The V call is TRBV29-1, the J call TRBJ2-1; unclear D gene. CDR1 SQVTM and CDR2 ANQGSEA come from the germline V gene. Trimming removed 3 bases at V and 0 bases at J, with 12 bases between. The CDR3 loop spans 15 amino acids. The CDR3 region is CSVEETKSSYNEQFF. As DNA, the CDR3 is TGCAGCGTTGAGGAAACCAAGAGCTCCTACAATGAGCAGTTCTTC.

This clonotype appeared many times. The junction departs from germline at one end; a sequencing error may be responsible. This chain links TRBV16 with TRBJ2-7, with 10 bases identical to TRBD1. The germline CDR1 and CDR2 sequences are KGHSY and FQNENV. CDR3 length equals 15 residues. The CDR3 here is CASSQSGKGQGKKNF. The CDR3 DNA follows: TGTGCCAGCAGCCAATCGGGGAAGGGACAGGGGAAAAAGAACTTC.

The sample holds a few counts of this clonotype. This chain uses TRBV7-9 with TRBJ1-2, with D hard to call. Between the trimmed V and J ends, which lost 0 bases and 4 bases, there was a span of 9 bases. CDR3 length equals 14 residues. The germline CDR1 and CDR2 sequences are SEHNR and FQNEAQ (reference sequence). In nucleotides, the CDR3 is TGTGCCAGCAGCTTAGCGCTTATCGCCTATGGCTACACCTTC. Translating it yields CASSLALIAYGYTF.

This clonotype was counted a few times. This sequence joins TRBV19 and TRBJ1-1; 11 bases line up with TRBD1. The CDR3 consists of 15 residues. The V gene end was trimmed by 5 bases and the J gene end by 3 bases; junction bases not matched to a gene: 5. The V gene's germline CDR1 is LNHDA and CDR2 SQIVND (reference sequence). CDR3 coding DNA: TGTGCCAGTAGTCTGGACAGGGGGCTAGACACTGAAGCTTTCTTT. This encodes CASSLDRGLDTEAFF.

This clonotype occurred a few times. The chain uses TRBV30 and TRBJ1-4, with a tentative D call TRBD1 (5 bases). Trimming took 3 bases from V and 0 from J, leaving 8 bases between them. CDR3 length equals 14 residues. Germline V gene sequence: CDR1 GTSNPN, CDR2 SVGIG (reference sequence). The CDR3 DNA reads TGTGCCTGGAGGGAGACAGCAACTAATGAAAAACTGTTTTTT. This sequence encodes CAWRETATNEKLFF.

This rearrangement joins TRBV10-2 to TRBJ2-4, with 11 bases matching TRBD1. Germline V lookup: CDR1 WSHSY, CDR2 SAAADI. CDR3 length: 19 residues. V trimming: 4 bases; J trimming: 2 bases; junction bases outside the gene matches: 13. The CDR3 loop reads CASSATRTGGENSKNIQYF. The CDR3 DNA is TGCGCCAGCAGTGCGACCCGGACAGGGGGCGAAAATTCCAAAAACATTCAGTACTTC.

V and J are TRBV29-1 and TRBJ1-1; no clear D. V was cut by 4 bases and J by 6 bases, with 18 bases left in between. The CDR3 extends over 14 amino acids. The V gene's germline CDR1 is SQVTM and CDR2 ANQGSEA. CDR3 protein: CSVGPASVGAEAFF. In DNA form, the CDR3 reads TGCAGCGTTGGTCCGGCCAGCGTCGGGGCTGAAGCTTTCTTT.

This clonotype was seen ten or more times. This chain uses TRBV28 with TRBJ2-7; D not resolved. The V end was cut by 5 bases, the J end by 4 bases, with 9 bases between. The CDR3 totals 12 residues. Germline-derived CDR1 and CDR2 are MDHEN and SYDVKM. The CDR3 nucleotides read TGTGCCAGCAGTCGATCTACGTACGAGCAGTACTTC. Residues: CASSRSTYEQYF.

This clonotype was seen at least ten times. The CDR3 DNA reads TGTGCCAGCAGTGACCGGACAGGGTGGACTGAAGCTTTCTTT. Its protein product is CASSDRTGWTEAFF. V is TRBV6-1 and J is TRBJ1-1; 8 nucleotides agree with TRBD1. CDR3 length: 14 residues. V shed 3 bases, J shed 5 bases, and the junction held 5 bases outside the gene matches. Germline V lookup: CDR1 MNHNS, CDR2 SASEGT.

This clonotype was seen many times. The chain combines TRBV10-3 with TRBJ1-1, with D unresolved. The CDR3 runs to 14 residues. V was cut by 2 bases and J by 6 bases, with 13 bases left in between. Germline CDR1 is ENHRY and CDR2 is SYGVKD. The CDR3 sequence: CAISEGRTVSEAFF. In nucleotides, the CDR3 is TGTGCCATCAGTGAGGGGCGAACGGTATCTGAAGCTTTCTTT.

This chain joins TRBV30 and TRBJ2-2; 9 bases match TRBD2. The CDR3 is 21 residues long. The germline CDR1 and CDR2 sequences are GTSNPN and SVGIG (reference sequence). V lost 4 bases and J lost 1; bases outside the gene matches: 22. Here the CDR3 reads CAWTFFTTGAGGYRNTGELFF. As DNA, the CDR3 is TGTGCCTGGACTTTTTTCACGACGGGAGCGGGAGGTTATAGGAACACCGGGGAGCTGTTTTTT.

This clonotype has ten or more counts. V and J are TRBV11-2 and TRBJ1-1; D is unresolved. V lost 0 bases and J lost 5, with 7 bases in between. The CDR3 sequence is 13 residues long. The germline V gene has CDR1 SGHAT and CDR2 FQNNGV. The CDR3 bases are TGTGCCAGCAGCTTAGACCAGATGACTGAAGCTTTCTTT. Protein product: CASSLDQMTEAFF.

The chain recombines TRBV28 with TRBJ1-4; tentative D call: TRBD1 (6 bases). V was shortened by 0 bases and J by 6 bases, with 8 bases between the two germline ends. This CDR3 region has 14 residues. CDR1 and CDR2 (germline): MDHEN, SYDVKM. CDR3 amino acids: CASSLWGADEKLFF. Written as DNA, the CDR3 is TGTGCCAGCAGTTTATGGGGGGCGGATGAAAAACTGTTTTTT.

Only a few counts were recorded for this clonotype. The rearrangement uses TRBV27 and TRBJ2-7, with TRBD2 matching over 8 bases. J gave up 2 bases and V 4 bases, and 4 bases lay outside the gene matches. CDR1 MNHEY and CDR2 SMNVEV come from the germline V gene (reference sequence). The CDR3 spans 14 residues. The CDR3 nucleotides read TGTGCCAGCAGTTCCTTAGCGGGACCCTACGAGCAGTACTTC. Amino acid sequence: CASSSLAGPYEQYF.

This clonotype was seen at least ten times. The chain couples TRBV9 to TRBJ2-5, with 7 bases identical to TRBD1. CDR1 is SGDLS, CDR2 YYNGEE, per germline. CDR3 length: 13 residues. Trimming at V came to 4 bases and at J to 3 bases, leaving 3 bases not matched to a gene. In DNA form, the CDR3 reads TGTGCCAGCAGCTTTCAGGGGGAAGAGACCCAGTACTTC. Protein product: CASSFQGEETQYF.

This clonotype was seen a handful of times. This chain joins TRBV11-2 and TRBJ2-3; D is uncertain. V lost 5 bases and J lost 4, with 13 bases in between. CDR3 length equals 14 residues. CDR1 and CDR2 from the germline V gene are SGHAT and FQNNGV. CDR3 amino acids: CASSPVAVADTQYF. CDR3 DNA: TGTGCCAGCAGCCCAGTTGCAGTCGCAGATACGCAGTATTTT.

This clonotype was recorded at least ten times. The chain carries TRBV7-2 and TRBJ2-7; tentative D call: TRBD2 (5 bases). In germline, CDR1 is SGHTA, CDR2 FQGNSA. V lost 0 bases, J lost 3 bases, and 12 bases lay in between. This CDR3 region has 15 residues. The CDR3 sequence: CASSLAPTGVYEQYF. The CDR3 DNA sequence: TGTGCCAGCAGCTTAGCGCCCACCGGGGTCTACGAGCAGTACTTC. Full variable domain (outside the CDR3, taken from reference TRBV7-2 and TRBJ2-7): GAGVSQSPSNKVTEKGKDVELRCDPISGHTALYWYRQSLGQGLEFLIYFQGNSAPDKSGLPSDRFSAERTGGSVSTLTIQRTQQEDSAVYLCASSLAPTGVYEQYFGPGTRLTVT.

This clonotype turned up a few times. The chain recombines TRBV2 with TRBJ2-4, with a weak D call TRBD1 (6 bases). The V gene lost 1 base and the J gene lost 0 bases, with 22 bases spanning the gap. Germline CDR1 and CDR2: SNHLY and FYNNEI. This CDR3 has 20 residues. DNA for the CDR3: TGTGCCAGCAGTGAAGGTTCGGGCAGGGGCTTCCCATTAGCCAAAAACATTCAGTACTTC. Translating gives CASSEGSGRGFPLAKNIQYF. Together with reference TRBV2 and TRBJ2-4, the CDR3 gives the full variable domain: EPEVTQTPSHQVTQMGQEVILRCVPISNHLYFYWYRQILGQKVEFLVSFYNNEISEKSEIFDDQFSVERPDGSNFTLKIRSTKLEDSAMYFCASSEGSGRGFPLAKNIQYFGAGTRLSVL.

A note on this clonotype: This sequence may be a read error, since a much larger clone differs from it by one base. No conserved phenylalanine or tryptophan ends this CDR3, so it is likely a read error. V is TRBV2 and J is TRBJ1-5, with D maybe TRBD1 (5 bases). Germline CDR1 and CDR2: SNHLY and FYNNEI. The length of the CDR3 is 14 residues. Trimming took 6 bases from V and 2 from J, leaving 11 bases between them. The CDR3 region is CASSADSGNQPQHL. In DNA, the CDR3 is TGTGCCAGCAGCGCAGACAGCGGCAATCAGCCCCAGCATCTT.